These T cell receptor beta chains were read from a single sample in a study of T cell changes during pregnancy in multiple sclerosis. Only in-frame clones appear in the TCRdb table, and some are missing; sequencing was by immunoSEQ multiplex PCR. Of under 40,000 clones detected, 90% appear once; the ten largest clones hold 0.3% to 0.4%. The source material was CD4+ T cells from peripheral blood mononuclear cells, sampled in the second trimester of pregnancy. These receptors were obtained from a female donor with multiple sclerosis, enrolled in a pregnancy study. CDR3s include the opening cysteine and the closing phenylalanine or tryptophan. D genes are given only for firm matches. Clone size, where shown, is once, few, many, or a class for clones that have expanded.

D gene	clone size	V gene	J gene	CDR3 DNA	CDR3 protein
NA	NA	TRBV19	TRBJ2-2	TGTGCCAGTAGGATCAGGACCGGGGAGCTGTTTTTT	CASRIRTGELFF
TRBD1	NA	TRBV18	TRBJ2-1	TGTGCCAGCTCAGGGGGGACAGGGGACTACAATGAGCAGTTCTTC	CASSGGTGDYNEQFF
NA	NA	TRBV2	TRBJ1-3	TGTGCCAGCAAGGCAGACATTGGAAACACCATATATTTT	CASKADIGNTIYF
NA	NA	TRBV9	TRBJ1-2	TGTGCCAGCAGTCCTTCGGCCAGGGAGGGCTATGGCTACACCTTC	CASSPSAREGYGYTF
NA	NA	TRBV6-5	TRBJ2-7	TGTGCCACCCGATGGGGGGCCTACGAGCAGTACTTC	CATRWGAYEQYF
NA	NA	TRBV30	TRBJ1-2	TGTGCCTGGAGCCTGACAGGCTATGGCTACACCTTC	CAWSLTGYGYTF
TRBD1	NA	TRBV5-1	TRBJ2-6	TGCGCCAGCAGTCAACGGGACAGGGAGTCTGGGGCCAACGTCCTGACTTTC	CASSQRDRESGANVLTF
TRBD1	NA	TRBV25-1	TRBJ1-6	TGTGCCAGCAGTGGTCCCGGGACAGGGGGTCACTCACCCCTCCACTTT	CASSGPGTGGHSPLHF
TRBD1	NA	TRBV19	TRBJ1-5	TGTGCCAGTAGTATCCCACAGGGGACTAGCAATCAGCCCCAGCATTTT	CASSIPQGTSNQPQHF
TRBD2	few	TRBV10-2	TRBJ2-1	TGCGCCAGTTCTTCCGGGACTAGCGGTAATGAGCAGTTCTTC	CASSSGTSGNEQFF
NA	NA	TRBV6-1	TRBJ1-1	TGTGCCAGCAGTGGGGAGTTGCTGAACACTGAAGCTTTCTTT	CASSGELLNTEAFF
NA	NA	TRBV6-6	TRBJ1-2	TGTGCCAGCGTGAAGTACGACCAGGGATTATTCTATGGCTACACCTTC	CASVKYDQGLFYGYTF
NA	NA	TRBV7-2	TRBJ2-5	TGTGCCAGCAGCCCTCAAGAGACCCAGTACTTC	CASSPQETQYF
NA	NA	TRBV5-1	TRBJ2-5	TGCGCCAGCAGCTTGGATGGCAGGGGAATTGGGACCCAGTACTTC	CASSLDGRGIGTQYF
NA	few	TRBV6-4	TRBJ2-1	TGTGCCAGCAGTGTGGAGGAAACAACCAATGAGCAGTTCTTC	CASSVEETTNEQFF
NA	NA	TRBV5-1	TRBJ1-1	TGCGCCAGCAGCTTGGAAGGGAGTAGTGGCACTGAAGCTTTCTTT	CASSLEGSSGTEAFF
NA	few	TRBV23-1	TRBJ1-2	TGCGCCAGCAGCCTATATGGCTACACCTTC	CASSLYGYTF
NA	NA	TRBV6-4	TRBJ2-2	TGTGCCAGCAGGGATCGGCCGGGGTCCGGGGAGCTGTTTTTT	CASRDRPGSGELFF
NA	NA	TRBV29-1	TRBJ2-1	TGCAGCGTGGGGGTTCGGGGGAATGAGCAGTTCTTC	CSVGVRGNEQFF
TRBD1	NA	TRBV4-3	TRBJ1-2	TGCGCCAGCAGCCAAAGCAGAACAGGGGCCAACTATGGCTACACCTTC	CASSQSRTGANYGYTF
TRBD1	NA	TRBV29-1	TRBJ1-4	TGCAGCGTTGTACAGGGGAGGCTAACTAATGAAAAACTGTTTTTT	CSVVQGRLTNEKLFF
NA	NA	TRBV7-2	TRBJ1-2	TGTGCCAGCAGCTTATCATTGGGACACAAAACCTATGGCTACACCTTC	CASSLSLGHKTYGYTF
TRBD1	NA	TRBV6-5	TRBJ1-2	TGTGCCAGCAGTAAACAGGGGGCGTCAGGCTATGGCTACACCTTC	CASSKQGASGYGYTF
TRBD1	NA	TRBV5-5	TRBJ2-7	TGTGCCAGCAGCTTGGGGACAGGGGGTTACGAGCAGTACTTC	CASSLGTGGYEQYF